The next 32 T cell receptor beta chains were all read from a single sample in a study of identifying expanded T cells in peripheral blood. TCRdb keeps only in-frame clones here, not all; method: immunoSEQ multiplex PCR. Of around 100,000 clones listed, around 89% are singletons. Material for sequencing was blood. The receptors stem from a person aged 18 to 75 in good health.

The V gene is TRBV7-9, the J gene TRBJ1-5, with 7 bases fitting TRBD1. Germline-derived CDR1 and CDR2 are SEHNR and FQNEAQ (reference sequence). The CDR3 is 16 residues long. The junction had 6 bases not matched to a gene; V was cut back by 4 bases and J by 0 bases. CDR3 nucleotides: TGTGCCAGCAGCTACCACGGGACAGTTAGCAATCAGCCCCAGCATTTT. Its protein product is CASSYHGTVSNQPQHF. The full variable domain, rest sourced from reference TRBV7-9 and TRBJ1-5, is DTGVSQNPRHKITKRGQNVTFRCDPISEHNRLYWYRQTLGQGPEFLTYFQNEAQLEKSRLLSDRFSAERPKGSFSTLEIQRTEQGDSAMYLCASSYHGTVSNQPQHFGDGTRLSIL.

The chain has TRBV5-1 and TRBJ2-3; 15 bases are a match to TRBD2. The J segment lost 4 bases and the V segment lost 3 bases, leaving 9 bases of the junction unmatched. The germline gives CDR1 SGHRS, CDR2 YFSETQ. The CDR3 totals 18 residues. The CDR3 nucleotides are TGCGCCAGCAGCTCCTGGACTAGCGGGGGGGCCGGGGCAGATACGCAGTATTTT. It encodes CASSSWTSGGAGADTQYF. Full variable domain (rest looked up from reference TRBV5-1 and TRBJ2-3): KAGVTQTPRYLIKTRGQQVTLSCSPISGHRSVSWYQQTPGQGLQFLFEYFSETQRNKGNFPGRFSGRQFSNSRSEMNVSTLELGDSALYLCASSSWTSGGAGADTQYFGPGTRLTVL.

The chain is built from TRBV7-6 and TRBJ1-4; D unclear. Trimming stripped 5 bases from V and 0 bases from J, with 7 bases between. The CDR3 has 14 amino acids. Per germline, CDR1 SGHVS and CDR2 FNYEAQ. The CDR3 DNA follows: TGTGCCAGCAGCCCACAGCCAACTAATGAAAAACTGTTTTTT. Translated, it gives CASSPQPTNEKLFF.

The V gene is TRBV5-8, the J gene TRBJ1-1; D is ambiguous. The CDR3 has 14 residues. CDR1 and CDR2 from the germline V gene are SGHTS and YDEGEE. The V end lost 1 base, the J end lost 0 bases, and 7 bases lay between the germline ends. The CDR3 coding sequence is TGTGCCAGCAGCTTGACAGAGATGAACACTGAAGCTTTCTTT. The encoded protein is CASSLTEMNTEAFF.

The chain employs TRBV2 and TRBJ2-7; weak D call: TRBD1 (6 bases). Trimming cost V 5 bases and J 2 bases, with 16 bases left between them. CDR3 length: 15 amino acids. From germline, CDR1 is SNHLY and CDR2 FYNNEI. The DNA for the CDR3 is TGTGCCAGCAGTTCCCGCACAGGGCCCCCCTACGAGCAGTACTTC. It translates to CASSSRTGPPYEQYF.

J is TRBJ1-5 and V is TRBV19; no clear D gene. CDR1 LNHDA and CDR2 SQIVND come from the germline V gene (reference sequence). This CDR3 contains 14 residues. Trimming removed 3 bases at V and 10 bases at J, with 16 bases between. The DNA of the CDR3 is TGTGCCAGTAGTATCAGAAGGGAGGTGGATCCCCAGCATTTT. Translation gives CASSIRREVDPQHF.

V is TRBV18 and J is TRBJ2-2; weak D call: TRBD1 (5 bases). The germline V and J ends were trimmed by 4 bases and 6 bases, with 21 bases remaining between them. The CDR3 totals 17 residues. Germline V gene data show CDR1 as KGHSH and CDR2 as LQKENI. The CDR3 is CASSLRDSLVIAGELFF. The CDR3 DNA is TGTGCCAGCTCACTTAGAGACAGCCTTGTTATCGCCGGGGAGCTGTTTTTT.

V is TRBV29-1 and J is TRBJ2-1; D uncertain. The V gene's germline CDR1 is SQVTM and CDR2 ANQGSEA. The CDR3 is 13 amino acids. V lost 4 bases to trimming and J lost 7 bases, with 14 bases between them. CDR3 sequence: CSVVVSGTNEQFF. The CDR3 DNA is TGCAGCGTTGTGGTGTCGGGCACTAATGAGCAGTTCTTC.

The gene calls are TRBV27 and TRBJ2-1, with TRBD2 as a possible D gene (6 bases). V was cut by 6 bases and J by 10 bases, with 16 bases left in between. The CDR3 is 13 amino acids. Germline V gene sequence: CDR1 MNHEY, CDR2 SMNVEV (reference sequence). CDR3 in amino acids: CASSFGAGIEQFF. The CDR3 DNA reads TGTGCCAGCAGCTTTGGGGCGGGGATAGAGCAGTTCTTC.

The chain links TRBV28 to TRBJ1-3; D ambiguous. This CDR3 contains 12 residues. V was cut by 4 bases and J by 8 bases, with 9 bases left in between. Per germline, CDR1 MDHEN and CDR2 SYDVKM. The CDR3 DNA is TGTGCCAGCAGTTCTCCCGCCGACACCATATATTTT. It codes for CASSSPADTIYF.

The genes are TRBV5-4 and TRBJ1-1; D is unclear. The CDR3 has 13 amino acids. Per germline, CDR1 SGHNT and CDR2 YYREEE (reference sequence). Trimming took 2 bases from V and 1 from J, leaving 6 bases between them. Here the CDR3 DNA reads TGTGCCAGCAGCTTTTTGACGAACACTGAAGCTTTCTTT. Protein sequence: CASSFLTNTEAFF.

The chain recombines TRBV2 with TRBJ1-5, with D maybe TRBD1 (6 bases). V dropped 5 bases and J dropped 3 bases, with 23 bases sitting between them. Germline assignment: CDR1 SNHLY and CDR2 FYNNEI. The length of the CDR3 is 18 residues. The CDR3 is CASSPSGGRRDVNQPQHF. Here the CDR3 DNA reads TGTGCCAGCAGTCCCAGTGGGGGGCGGCGGGATGTCAATCAGCCCCAGCATTTT.

This chain uses TRBV7-2 with TRBJ1-6, with 8 bases identical to TRBD1. Germline CDR1 and CDR2: SGHTA and FQGNSA. This CDR3 region has 17 residues. Unmatched junction bases numbered 13, after V lost 2 bases and J lost 10 bases. The CDR3 loop reads CASSLMWPTGGGSPLHF. DNA of the CDR3: TGTGCCAGCAGCTTAATGTGGCCCACAGGGGGTGGGTCACCCCTCCACTTT.

This chain joins TRBV6-6 and TRBJ1-3, with unresolved D. Between the trimmed V and J ends, which lost 5 bases and 0 bases, there was a span of 8 bases. The CDR3 spans 14 residues. The germline CDR1 and CDR2 sequences are MNHNY and SVGAGI (reference sequence). In DNA, the CDR3 is TGTGCCAGCAGTACCGGGCACTCTGGAAACACCATATATTTT. This sequence encodes CASSTGHSGNTIYF.

This clone has only one observation. The J gene is TRBJ2-7, the V gene TRBV6-5; D ambiguous. The CDR3 extends over 15 amino acids. V was cut by 0 bases and J by 1 base, with 10 bases left in between. CDR1 and CDR2 from the germline V gene are MNHEY and SVGAGI. The CDR3 DNA follows: TGTGCCAGCAGTTACTCATTCGGGCAATCCTACGAGCAGTACTTC. Encoded protein: CASSYSFGQSYEQYF.

The rearrangement uses TRBV5-1 and TRBJ2-1; D ambiguous. CDR1 is SGHRS and CDR2 is YFSETQ in the germline V gene. The CDR3 is 13 amino acids. Trimming stripped 4 bases from V and 5 bases from J, with 10 bases between. The CDR3 protein is CASSPNTDNEQFF. In nucleotides, the CDR3 is TGCGCCAGCAGCCCGAACACAGACAATGAGCAGTTCTTC.

This clone appeared a few times. The J gene is TRBJ1-2, the V gene TRBV30, with 10 bases lining up with TRBD1. J gave up 3 bases and V 5 bases, and 12 bases lay outside the gene matches. In germline, CDR1 is GTSNPN, CDR2 SVGIG (reference sequence). The CDR3 has 16 residues. The CDR3 DNA reads as TGTGCCTGGCGACCGGGACAGGGGACGGCTTACTATGGCTACACCTTC. Translation: CAWRPGQGTAYYGYTF. Full variable domain (missing parts from reference TRBV30 and TRBJ1-2): SQTIHQWPATLVQPVGSPLSLECTVEGTSNPNLYWYRQAAGRGLQLLFYSVGIGQISSEVPQNLSASRPQDRQFILSSKKLLLSDSGFYLCAWRPGQGTAYYGYTFGSGTRLTVV.

This clone was observed a handful of times. The chain employs TRBV4-2 and TRBJ1-1; D gene ambiguous. The germline V gene has CDR1 LGHNA and CDR2 YNFKEQ. V was shortened by 0 bases and J by 0 bases, with 11 bases between the two germline ends. CDR3 length equals 16 residues. CDR3 in amino acids: CASSQDTQAVNTEAFF. As DNA, the CDR3 is TGTGCCAGCAGCCAAGACACTCAGGCGGTGAACACTGAAGCTTTCTTT.

CDR3 nucleotides: TGTGCCAGCAGCCCGCCCGTAATCTATGGCTACACCTTC. It encodes CASSPPVIYGYTF. V and J are TRBV28 and TRBJ1-2; the D is unclear. The CDR3 sequence is 13 residues long. V dropped 6 bases and J dropped 4 bases, with 12 bases sitting between them. Germline CDR1 is MDHEN and CDR2 is SYDVKM.

This chain joins TRBV7-9 and TRBJ1-1; D gene uncertain. Germline V gene data show CDR1 as SEHNR and CDR2 as FQNEAQ (reference sequence). V was pared by 2 bases and J by 8 bases, with 6 bases between. The CDR3 consists of 11 residues. CDR3 residues: CASSLIREAFF. The CDR3 DNA sequence: TGTGCCAGCAGCTTAATCCGGGAAGCTTTCTTT.

V gene TRBV7-2 combines with J gene TRBJ2-3; the D gene is possibly TRBD1 (7 bases). V was pared by 3 bases and J by 9 bases, with 16 bases between. Germline V CDR1 and CDR2: SGHTA, FQGNSA. This CDR3 has 14 amino acids. The CDR3 coding sequence is TGTGCCAGCAGCTTCCAGGGGGGCGCGGTCACGCAGTATTTT. This translates into CASSFQGGAVTQYF.

The gene calls are TRBV5-4 and TRBJ2-7; TRBD2 matches 8 bases. V gave up 4 bases and J gave up 1 base; unmatched junction bases: 13. Germline V gene sequence: CDR1 SGHNT, CDR2 YYREEE (reference sequence). The length of the CDR3 is 17 residues. Written as DNA, the CDR3 is TGTGCCAGCAGCACCGGGGCAGGTAGCGGGGTTTCCTACGAGCAGTACTTC. Translated, it gives CASSTGAGSGVSYEQYF. Drawing the rest from reference TRBV5-4 and TRBJ2-7, the complete variable domain is ETGVTQSPTHLIKTRGQQVTLRCSSQSGHNTVSWYQQALGQGPQFIFQYYREEENGRGNFPPRFSGLQFPNYSSELNVNALELDDSALYLCASSTGAGSGVSYEQYFGPGTRLTVT.

J is TRBJ1-2 and V is TRBV6-5; no firm D call. Germline CDR1 MNHEY, CDR2 SVGAGI. Trimming took 0 bases from V and 6 from J, leaving 14 bases between them. This CDR3 comprises 15 residues. The CDR3 region has the DNA TGTGCCAGCAGTTACTCCCCTTTGGGCAAGAATGGCTACACCTTC. Translating it yields CASSYSPLGKNGYTF.

The chain's CDR3 is CASSPGARGGEQFF. The CDR3 bases are TGTGCCAGCTCACCGGGTGCACGGGGCGGGGAGCAGTTCTTC. The V and J genes are TRBV18 and TRBJ2-1, with D perhaps TRBD1 or TRBD2 (5 bases each). The CDR3 length is 14 residues. Deletions cut 3 bases from V and 10 bases from J, with 16 bases between. Germline values: CDR1 KGHSH, CDR2 LQKENI. Filled out from reference TRBV18 and TRBJ2-1, the complete variable domain reads NAGVMQNPRHLVRRRGQEARLRCSPMKGHSHVYWYRQLPEEGLKFMVYLQKENIIDESGMPKERFSAEFPKEGPSILRIQQVVRGDSAAYFCASSPGARGGEQFFGPGTRLTVL.

Worth noting for this clone: This likely stems from a read error, as it lies one base from a far larger clone. The V and J genes are TRBV5-6 and TRBJ1-1, with 7 nucleotides matching TRBD1. Germline CDR1 reads SGHDT; CDR2 reads YYEEEE. The CDR3 has 14 amino acids. After removal of 0 bases from V and 6 bases from J, the junction contained 5 bases not matched to a gene. DNA of the CDR3: TGTGCCAGCAGCTTGGAAGGCCAGGGGGCTGAAGCTTTCTTT. This translates into CASSLEGQGAEAFF.

The chain carries TRBV19 and TRBJ2-1, with 12 bases matching TRBD1. Germline CDR1 LNHDA, CDR2 SQIVND (reference sequence). V shed 10 bases and J 4 bases; nucleotides not matched to a gene: 11. The length of the CDR3 is 16 residues. CDR3 residues: CATSSPGQGAYNEQFF. DNA of the CDR3: TGTGCCACATCCTCTCCGGGACAGGGGGCTTACAATGAGCAGTTCTTC.

The gene calls are TRBV19 and TRBJ2-1, with 8 bases matching TRBD1. The CDR3 is 12 amino acids. J lost 4 bases, V lost 10 bases, and 3 bases had no gene match. Per the germline V gene, CDR1 is LNHDA and CDR2 is SQIVND (reference sequence). CDR3 sequence (DNA): TGTGCCACGAGGACAGGGTACAATGAGCAGTTCTTC. Its protein is CATRTGYNEQFF.

The V gene is TRBV5-1, the J gene TRBJ2-1, with 9 bases lining up with TRBD2. The J segment lost 7 bases and the V segment lost 4 bases, leaving 12 bases of the junction unmatched. The CDR3 covers 16 residues. The germline V gene encodes CDR1 SGHRS and CDR2 YFSETQ. CDR3 in amino acids: CASSQQWASGENEQFF. The CDR3 coding sequence is TGCGCCAGCAGCCAGCAGTGGGCTAGCGGGGAGAATGAGCAGTTCTTC.

This clone was observed a single time. This chain uses TRBV9 with TRBJ2-4, with 7 bases that match TRBD1. The V segment lost 4 bases and the J segment 0 bases; nucleotides outside the gene matches: 16. The CDR3 runs 19 residues. Germline V gene sequence: CDR1 SGDLS, CDR2 YYNGEE. CDR3 DNA: TGTGCCAGCAGCACCTGGACAGGTGGGTTTCTTTTAGCCAAAAACATTCAGTACTTC. Residues: CASSTWTGGFLLAKNIQYF.

V gene TRBV19 combines with J gene TRBJ1-6; D not certain. V was pared by 2 bases and J by 12 bases, with 11 bases between. CDR1 is LNHDA and CDR2 is SQIVND in the germline V gene (reference sequence). The CDR3 totals 13 residues. The CDR3 reads CASSIPAEGPLHF. The CDR3 DNA reads TGTGCCAGTAGTATACCGGCGGAGGGACCCCTCCACTTT.

This sequence joins TRBV4-2 and TRBJ2-1, with 9 bases matching TRBD2. From germline, CDR1 is LGHNA and CDR2 YNFKEQ. Losses at the gene ends were 4 bases for V and 8 bases for J; bases not matched to a gene: 12. The CDR3 runs 16 residues. The CDR3 bases are TGTGCCAGCAGCCCTTATGGGATAGCGGGAGCCGATGAGCAGTTCTTC. This translates into CASSPYGIAGADEQFF.

This sequence joins TRBV6-6 and TRBJ2-7, with D uncertain. Trimming removed 2 bases from V and 1 base from J, with 15 bases in between. CDR3 length equals 16 residues. In germline, CDR1 is MNHNY, CDR2 SVGAGI (reference sequence). CDR3 DNA sequence: TGTGCCAGCAGTTACCTGGCAGCCAAAGGGTCCTACGAGCAGTACTTC. Its translation is CASSYLAAKGSYEQYF.